This TCR beta chain was sequenced for a study of OX40 agonist ivuxolimab in advanced cancers. Data came from immunoSEQ multiplex PCR; TCRdb stores just in-frame clones and leaves some out. The sample carries roughly 69,000 clones, approximately 85% recorded once. Study observations and caveats: Among some nonresponders, normalized T-cell clonal expansion was also low. The study did not work out the antigen specificity of the expanded peripheral T cells.

The CDR3 is made up of 14 amino acids. Trimming removed 6 bases at V and 5 bases at J, with 16 bases between. Germline-derived CDR1 and CDR2 are MDHEN and SYDVKM. A note on this clone: Its specificity is unknown.

The rearrangement uses TRBV28 and TRBJ1-2, with no clear D. The sample was CD4+ or CD8+ T cells sorted from blood, taken in a trial of the OX40 agonist ivuxolimab. The source is an adult with an advanced solid tumor such as melanoma, head and neck, liver or kidney cancer. The CDR3 region is CASRETVTGYGYTF. CDR3 in DNA: TGTGCCAGCAGGGAGACGGTTACTGGGTATGGCTACACCTTC.